This TCR beta chain was sequenced in a study of cytomegalovirus exposure and HLA in healthy donors. Note on this clone: What it binds is unknown.

Overall study results and limits: A later analysis found most CMV-associated TCR beta chains apparently HLA-restricted. Roughly even sequencing depth across donors was the assumption behind the presence/absence analyses. Fewer N-insertions (relative to the roughly 700-donor mean) were reportedly seen in an Asian-associated ancestry cluster in a later analysis. Beyond CMV serostatus, there was no information to go on about immune exposure.

CDR3 length equals 16 residues. The germline gives CDR1 SEHNR, CDR2 FQNEAQ (reference sequence). V lost 5 bases, J lost 3 bases, and 11 bases stayed unmatched. Researchers ran the PCR with 60 Vbeta and 13 Jbeta primers. Measured with immunoSEQ multiplex PCR; TCRdb has only the in-frame clones, and not every one. The sample shows 150,000 to 200,000 clones, around 80% of them seen only once. The material sequenced was PBMCs. The sequence came from a man aged 18-30 years in good health and CMV-seronegative. The chain recombines TRBV7-9 with TRBJ2-3, with 7 bases that match TRBD2. The DNA for the CDR3 is TGTGCCAGCAGCCGATTGGCGGGGGAGGGGACAGATACGCAGTATTTT. Its protein product is CASSRLAGEGTDTQYF.